This T cell receptor (beta chain) was observed in a study of cytomegalovirus exposure and HLA in healthy donors. Overall study findings and caveats: Researchers counted around 150 TCR beta chains as cytomegalovirus-associated. A missense variant in DCLRE1C was later tied to TCR beta V- and J-gene trimming. The majority of TCR sequences were rare, yet some public TCRs appeared in many donors. Reports showed the classifier diagnosing cytomegalovirus status with high specificity and sensitivity.

Primers: 60 Vbeta forward and 13 Jbeta reverse. Here immunoSEQ multiplex PCR was the method, and the copy in TCRdb shows in-frame clones only, minus some. The sample records roughly 150,000 clones, around 79% being singletons. Germline trimming cut 6 bases from V and 6 bases from J; bases unmatched to any gene: 6. The germline V gene has CDR1 GTSNPN and CDR2 SVGIG (reference sequence). CDR3 length: 13 amino acids. This clone has just one count. As yet, its antigen is unknown. The sequence was collected from a female donor in good health and CMV-seronegative. The sample comprised PBMCs. The rearrangement uses TRBV30 and TRBJ1-3; 9 positions match TRBD1. This CDR3 reads CACPDRGINTIYF. CDR3 nucleotide sequence: TGTGCCTGTCCCGACAGGGGGATAAACACCATATATTTT.